This T cell receptor (beta chain) originates from a study of low-dose radiotherapy and immunotherapy resistance in tumors. Study information: Each two-week cycle included intravenous cyclophosphamide 200 mg/m2, given one day before radiation and immunotherapy.

The sample's time point: after trial treatment. As for treatment: LDRT plus nivolumab, ipilimumab, low-dose cyclophosphamide and aspirin (RACIN trial). J gave up 3 bases and V 2 bases, and 7 bases lay outside the gene matches. Per the germline V gene, CDR1 is GTSNPN and CDR2 is SVGIG (reference sequence). The CDR3 runs 14 residues. Alpha and beta chains were covered, as first-strand cDNA relied on TRAV- and TRBV-specific primers. For amplifying TCRs, the PCR ran for about 20 cycles with Phusion, which was used together with a constant-region primer and the adapter on the V primers. TCRdb reprocessed the reads via MiXCR and lists one record per CDR3 protein. The data hold 95,000 to 100,000 distinct CDR3 sequences, with around 21% observed a single time.

The chain uses TRBV30 and TRBJ2-7; TRBD2 aligns across 7 bases. Material: PBMCs, obtained after low-dose radiotherapy plus immunotherapy. This TCR derives from a male donor with prostate cancer. CDR3 amino acids: CAWSNPGTNYEQYF. In nucleotides, the CDR3 is TGTGCCTGGAGTAACCCCGGGACTAACTACGAGCAGTACTTC.